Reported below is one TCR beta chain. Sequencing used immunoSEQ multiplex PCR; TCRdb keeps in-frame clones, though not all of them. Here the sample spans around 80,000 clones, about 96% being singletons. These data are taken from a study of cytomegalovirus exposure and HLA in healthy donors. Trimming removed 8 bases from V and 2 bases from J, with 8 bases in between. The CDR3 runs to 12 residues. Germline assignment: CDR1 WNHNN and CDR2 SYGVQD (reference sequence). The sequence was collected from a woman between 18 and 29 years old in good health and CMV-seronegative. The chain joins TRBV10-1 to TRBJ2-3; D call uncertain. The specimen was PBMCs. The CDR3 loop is CASSDNTDTQYF. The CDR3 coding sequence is TGCGCCAGCTCAGACAACACAGATACGCAGTATTTT.